The clone carrying this T cell receptor (beta chain) was recorded at least ten times. Antigen specificity is unknown. The CDR3 runs to 15 residues. Trimming at V came to 0 bases and at J to 5 bases, leaving 2 bases not matched to a gene. Germline CDR1 reads SGHTA; CDR2 reads FQGTGA. TCR beta CDR3 regions were amplified from RNA. HTBI primers drove first-round RT-PCR of the TCR CDR3. From the multiplex PCR reads, TCRdb called clonotypes with MiXCR, one entry per CDR3 protein. In the table there are 20,000 or so distinct CDR3 sequences, about half of which are singletons. These data come from a study of T cells in Graves' hyperthyroidism and ophthalmopathy. Study findings and constraints: A model of 13 V-J features distinguished ophthalmopathy from stable hyperthyroidism.

Lactation, pregnancy, other autoimmune disease or uncontrolled infection excluded patients. What was sequenced was blood. This sequence joins TRBV7-3 and TRBJ2-3; 10 bases match TRBD1. This TCR came from a woman between 40 and 55 years old with Graves' hyperthyroidism that later progressed to Graves' ophthalmopathy. CDR3: CASSLTRDRGDTQYF. The CDR3 bases are TGTGCCAGCAGCTTAACACGGGACAGGGGAGATACGCAGTATTTT.